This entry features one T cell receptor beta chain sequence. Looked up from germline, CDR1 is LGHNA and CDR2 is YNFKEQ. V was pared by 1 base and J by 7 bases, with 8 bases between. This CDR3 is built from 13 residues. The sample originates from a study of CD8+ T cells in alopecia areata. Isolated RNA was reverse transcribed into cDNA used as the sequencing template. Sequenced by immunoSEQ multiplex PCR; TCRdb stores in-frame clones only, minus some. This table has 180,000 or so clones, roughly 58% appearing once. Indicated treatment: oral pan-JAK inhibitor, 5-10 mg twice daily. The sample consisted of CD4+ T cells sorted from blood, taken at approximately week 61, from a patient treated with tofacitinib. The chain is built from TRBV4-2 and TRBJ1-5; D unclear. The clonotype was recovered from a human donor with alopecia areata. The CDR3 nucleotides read TGTGCCAGCAGCCAAGGACCCGGACAGCCCCAGCATTTT. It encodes CASSQGPGQPQHF.